Below, one T cell receptor beta chain is given with its context. Its antigen is currently unknown. Just one base apart from a much larger clone, this may be a read error. These data come from a study of CD8 T cells in ankylosing spondylitis. Using its own MiXCR run on the 5' RACE reads, TCRdb lists one record per CDR3 protein. Of 150,000 to 200,000 distinct CDR3 sequences in the sample, 11% were seen once. Study-level points and caveats: Disease-linked clones were reportedly significantly enriched in matched ankylosing spondylitis synovial fluid.

Sequenced material: blood, either unsorted or a sorted T cell fraction (not recorded which). This receptor was obtained from a male donor with ankylosing spondylitis or in good health (not recorded which).

CDR3 in amino acids: CASNLGLAGAATQYF. CDR3 nucleotide sequence: TGTGCCAGCAACTTGGGACTAGCGGGAGCAGCGACCCAGTACTTC. The J gene is TRBJ2-5, the V gene TRBV12-3 or TRBV12-4, with 14 bases fitting TRBD2. V shed 7 bases and J 7 bases; nucleotides not matched to a gene: 8. The CDR3 spans 15 residues.